This TCR beta chain is drawn from a study of T cells in pancreatic ductal adenocarcinoma. Broader study findings: Blood had more productive templates and 8 to 9.5-fold more unique clonotypes than tumor.

Assay used: immunoSEQ multiplex PCR; TCRdb lists only in-frame clones, some missing. Of approximately 97,000 clones listed, 90% to 95% were seen once; the top ten hold roughly 3.1%. Trimming cost V 0 bases and J 10 bases, with 16 bases left between them. Looked up from germline, CDR1 is SGHRS and CDR2 is YFSETQ. The CDR3 loop spans 14 amino acids. Selected pancreatic ductal adenocarcinoma patients had undergone surgery without neoadjuvant therapy. Of note for this clone: The target antigen is unknown.

Specimen: PBMCs. The clonotype originates from a human donor with pancreatic ductal adenocarcinoma. The J gene is TRBJ2-5, the V gene TRBV5-1, with D perhaps matching TRBD2 (5 bases). For the CDR3, the DNA is TGCGCCAGCAGCTTGGAAGGTCAGCGGAGCCACCAGTACTTC. The encoded protein is CASSLEGQRSHQYF. Combining the CDR3 with reference TRBV5-1 and TRBJ2-5 gives the whole variable domain KAGVTQTPRYLIKTRGQQVTLSCSPISGHRSVSWYQQTPGQGLQFLFEYFSETQRNKGNFPGRFSGRQFSNSRSEMNVSTLELGDSALYLCASSLEGQRSHQYFGPGTRLLVL.